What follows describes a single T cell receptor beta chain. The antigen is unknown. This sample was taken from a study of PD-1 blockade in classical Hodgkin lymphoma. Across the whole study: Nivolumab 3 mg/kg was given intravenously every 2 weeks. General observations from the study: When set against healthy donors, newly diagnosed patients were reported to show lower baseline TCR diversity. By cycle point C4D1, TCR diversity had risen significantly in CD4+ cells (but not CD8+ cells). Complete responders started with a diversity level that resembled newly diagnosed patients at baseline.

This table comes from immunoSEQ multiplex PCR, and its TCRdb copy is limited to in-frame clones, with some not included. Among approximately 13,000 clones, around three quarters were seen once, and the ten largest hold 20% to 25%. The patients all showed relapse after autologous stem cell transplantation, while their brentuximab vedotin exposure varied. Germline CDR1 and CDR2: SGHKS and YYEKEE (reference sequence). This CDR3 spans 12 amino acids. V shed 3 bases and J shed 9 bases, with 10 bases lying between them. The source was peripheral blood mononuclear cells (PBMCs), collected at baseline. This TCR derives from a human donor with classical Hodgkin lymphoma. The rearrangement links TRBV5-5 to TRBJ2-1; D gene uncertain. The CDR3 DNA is TGTGCCAGCAGCTACCGGGTGAGTGAGCAGTTCTTC. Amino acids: CASSYRVSEQFF.